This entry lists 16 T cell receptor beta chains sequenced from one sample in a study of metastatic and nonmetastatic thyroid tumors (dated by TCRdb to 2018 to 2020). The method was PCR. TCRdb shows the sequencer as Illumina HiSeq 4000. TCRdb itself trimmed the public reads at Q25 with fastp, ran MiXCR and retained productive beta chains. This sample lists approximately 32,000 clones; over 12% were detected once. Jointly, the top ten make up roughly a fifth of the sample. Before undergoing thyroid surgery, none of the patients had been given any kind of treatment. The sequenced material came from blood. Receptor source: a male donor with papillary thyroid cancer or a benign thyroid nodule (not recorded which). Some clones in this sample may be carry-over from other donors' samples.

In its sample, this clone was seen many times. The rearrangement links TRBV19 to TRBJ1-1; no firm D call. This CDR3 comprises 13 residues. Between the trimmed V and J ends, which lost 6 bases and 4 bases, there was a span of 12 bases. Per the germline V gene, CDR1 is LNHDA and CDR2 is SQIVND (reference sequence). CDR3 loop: CASRNTLGTEAFF. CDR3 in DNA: TGTGCCAGTAGAAACACCCTGGGCACTGAAGCTTTCTTT.

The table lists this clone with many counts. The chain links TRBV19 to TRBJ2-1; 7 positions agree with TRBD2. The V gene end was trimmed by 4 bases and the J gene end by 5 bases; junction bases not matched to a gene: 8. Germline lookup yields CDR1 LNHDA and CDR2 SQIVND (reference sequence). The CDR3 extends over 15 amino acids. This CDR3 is CASSTWASGNNEQFF. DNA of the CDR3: TGTGCCAGTAGTACCTGGGCTAGCGGCAACAATGAGCAGTTCTTC.

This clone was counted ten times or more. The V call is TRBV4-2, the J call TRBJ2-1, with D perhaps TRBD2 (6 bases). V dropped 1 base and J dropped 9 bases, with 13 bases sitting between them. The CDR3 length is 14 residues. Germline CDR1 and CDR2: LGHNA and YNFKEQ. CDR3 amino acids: CASSQAETSIEQFF. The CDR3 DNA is TGTGCCAGCAGCCAAGCTGAGACTAGTATTGAGCAGTTCTTC.

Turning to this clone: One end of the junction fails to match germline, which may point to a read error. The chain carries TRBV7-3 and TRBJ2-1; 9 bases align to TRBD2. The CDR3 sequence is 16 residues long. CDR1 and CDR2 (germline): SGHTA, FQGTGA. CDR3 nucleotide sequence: TGTGCCAGCAGTTTAACCCGACTAGCGGTCCACAATGAGCAGTTCTTC. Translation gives CASSLTRLAVHNEQFF. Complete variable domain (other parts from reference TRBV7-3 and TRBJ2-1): GAGVSQTPSNKVTEKGKYVELRCDPISGHTALYWYRQSLGQGPEFLIYFQGTGAADDSGLPNDRFFAVRPEGSVSTLKIQRTERGDSAVYLCASSLTRLAVHNEQFFGPGTRLTVL.

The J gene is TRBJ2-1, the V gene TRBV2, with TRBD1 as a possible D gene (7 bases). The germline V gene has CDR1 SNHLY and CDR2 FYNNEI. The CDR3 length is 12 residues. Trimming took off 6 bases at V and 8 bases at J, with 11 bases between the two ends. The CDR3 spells CASSTGEDEQFF. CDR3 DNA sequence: TGTGCCAGCAGCACAGGGGAGGATGAGCAGTTCTTC. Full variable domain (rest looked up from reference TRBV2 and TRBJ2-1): EPEVTQTPSHQVTQMGQEVILRCVPISNHLYFYWYRQILGQKVEFLVSFYNNEISEKSEIFDDQFSVERPDGSNFTLKIRSTKLEDSAMYFCASSTGEDEQFFGPGTRLTVL.

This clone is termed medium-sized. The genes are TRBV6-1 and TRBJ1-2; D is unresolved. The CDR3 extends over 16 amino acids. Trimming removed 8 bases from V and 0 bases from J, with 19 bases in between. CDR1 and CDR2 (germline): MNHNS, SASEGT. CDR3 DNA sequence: TGTGCCAGCGGAAAGGTTGGGTTGGGGACTAACTATGGCTACACCTTC. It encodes CASGKVGLGTNYGYTF.

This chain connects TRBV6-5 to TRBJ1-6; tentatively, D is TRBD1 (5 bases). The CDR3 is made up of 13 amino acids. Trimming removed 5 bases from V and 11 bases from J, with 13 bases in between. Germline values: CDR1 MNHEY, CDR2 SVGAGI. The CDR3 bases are TGTGCCAGCAGTACTATGGGGGGGACACCCCTCCACTTT. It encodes CASSTMGGTPLHF.

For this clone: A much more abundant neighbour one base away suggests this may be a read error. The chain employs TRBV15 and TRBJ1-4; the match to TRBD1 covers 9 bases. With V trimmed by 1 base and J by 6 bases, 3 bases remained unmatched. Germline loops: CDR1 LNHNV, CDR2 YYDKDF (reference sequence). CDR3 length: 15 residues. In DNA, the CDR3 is TGTGCCACCAGCAGAGGGGGACAGGGCTATGAAAAACTGTTTTTT. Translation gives CATSRGGQGYEKLFF. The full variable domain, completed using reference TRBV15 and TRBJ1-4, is DAMVIQNPRYQVTQFGKPVTLSCSQTLNHNVMYWYQQKSSQAPKLLFHYYDKDFNNEADTPDNFQSRRPNTSFCFLDIRSPGLGDTAMYLCATSRGGQGYEKLFFGSGTQLSVL.

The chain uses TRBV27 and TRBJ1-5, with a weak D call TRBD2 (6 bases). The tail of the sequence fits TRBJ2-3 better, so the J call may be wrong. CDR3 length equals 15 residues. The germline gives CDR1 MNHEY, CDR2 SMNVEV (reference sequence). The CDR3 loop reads CASAPCGGWNQPQYF. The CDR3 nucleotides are TGTGCCAGCGCCCCCTGTGGAGGGTGGAATCAGCCCCAGTATTTT.

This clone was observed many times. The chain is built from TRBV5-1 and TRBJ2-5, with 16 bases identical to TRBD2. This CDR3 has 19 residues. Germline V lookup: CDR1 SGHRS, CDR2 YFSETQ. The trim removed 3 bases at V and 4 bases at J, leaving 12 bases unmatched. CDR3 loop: CASSWGTSGRASGAETQYF. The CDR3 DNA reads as TGCGCCAGCAGCTGGGGGACTAGCGGGAGGGCCTCGGGGGCAGAGACCCAGTACTTC. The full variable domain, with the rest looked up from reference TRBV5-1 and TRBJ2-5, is KAGVTQTPRYLIKTRGQQVTLSCSPISGHRSVSWYQQTPGQGLQFLFEYFSETQRNKGNFPGRFSGRQFSNSRSEMNVSTLELGDSALYLCASSWGTSGRASGAETQYFGPGTRLLVL.

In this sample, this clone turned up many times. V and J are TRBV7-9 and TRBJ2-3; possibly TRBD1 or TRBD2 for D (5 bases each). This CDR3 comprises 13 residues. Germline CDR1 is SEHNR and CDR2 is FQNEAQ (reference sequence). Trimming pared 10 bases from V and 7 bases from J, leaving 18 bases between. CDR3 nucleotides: TGTGCCAATACTGTCGGGGCAAGAAATACGCAGTATTTT. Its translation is CANTVGARNTQYF.

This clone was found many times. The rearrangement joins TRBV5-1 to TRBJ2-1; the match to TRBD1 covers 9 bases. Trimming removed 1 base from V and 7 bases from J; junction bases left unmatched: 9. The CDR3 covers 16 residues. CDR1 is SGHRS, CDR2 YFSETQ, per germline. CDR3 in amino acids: CASSLTGGLLENEQFF. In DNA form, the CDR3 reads TGCGCCAGCAGCTTGACAGGGGGCTTACTGGAGAATGAGCAGTTCTTC.

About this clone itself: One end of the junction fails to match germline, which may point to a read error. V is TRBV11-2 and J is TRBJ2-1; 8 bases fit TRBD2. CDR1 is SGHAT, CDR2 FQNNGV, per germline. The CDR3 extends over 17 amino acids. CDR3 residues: CAGSLDLMIAGLNEQFF. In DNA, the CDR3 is TGTGCCGGCAGCTTAGATCTAATGATAGCGGGACTGAATGAGCAGTTCTTC.

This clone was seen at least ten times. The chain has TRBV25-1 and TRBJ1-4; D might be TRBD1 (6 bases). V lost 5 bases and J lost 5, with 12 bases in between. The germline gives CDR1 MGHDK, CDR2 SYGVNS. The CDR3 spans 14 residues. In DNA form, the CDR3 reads TGTGCCAGCAGTACGGGGGCCCTGAATGAAAAACTGTTTTTT. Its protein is CASSTGALNEKLFF.

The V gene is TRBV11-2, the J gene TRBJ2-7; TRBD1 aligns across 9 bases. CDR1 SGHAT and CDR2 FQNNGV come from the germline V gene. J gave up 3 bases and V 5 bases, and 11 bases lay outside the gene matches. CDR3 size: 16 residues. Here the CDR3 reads CASSPTGTGNFYEQYF. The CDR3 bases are TGTGCCAGCAGCCCCACGGGGACAGGGAATTTCTACGAGCAGTACTTC.

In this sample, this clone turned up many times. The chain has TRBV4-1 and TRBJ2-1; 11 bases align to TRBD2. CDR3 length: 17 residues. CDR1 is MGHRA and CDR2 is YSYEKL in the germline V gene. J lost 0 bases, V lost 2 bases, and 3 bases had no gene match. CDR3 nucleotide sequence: TGCGCCAGCAGCCAAACCACTAGCGGGAGCTCCTACAATGAGCAGTTCTTC. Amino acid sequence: CASSQTTSGSSYNEQFF.